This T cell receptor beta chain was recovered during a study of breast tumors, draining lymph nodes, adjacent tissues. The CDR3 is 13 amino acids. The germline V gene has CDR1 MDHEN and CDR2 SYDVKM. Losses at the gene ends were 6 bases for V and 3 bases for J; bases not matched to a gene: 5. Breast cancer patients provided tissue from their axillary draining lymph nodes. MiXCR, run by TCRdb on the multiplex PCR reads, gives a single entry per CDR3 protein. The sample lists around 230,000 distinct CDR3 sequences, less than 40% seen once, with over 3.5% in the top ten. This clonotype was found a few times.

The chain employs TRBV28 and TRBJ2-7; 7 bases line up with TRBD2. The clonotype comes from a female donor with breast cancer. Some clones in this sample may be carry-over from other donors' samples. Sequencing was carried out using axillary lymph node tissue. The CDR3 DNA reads TGTGCCAGCAGGGCTAGCGGTAACTACGAGCAGTACTTC. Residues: CASRASGNYEQYF.